The table lists the clone carrying this T cell receptor beta chain with many counts. The antigen is undetermined. Patients who underwent sequencing had shown CD8+CD57+ cell expansion by flow cytometry. The study sampled blood from patients who had received no therapy. These data are taken from a study of CD8+CD57+ T cells in acquired aplastic anemia. At the level of the study: Each DNA sample taken from sorted CD4+ and CD8+ cells came to 3 to 4 ug on average. Findings and caveats of the study: In CD8+ cells, Simpson's diversity showed no significant difference between patients and controls. About 29 CD8+ CDR3 sequences occurred in both the patients and the controls.

Trimming shortened V by 6 bases and J by 2 bases, and 8 bases separated the two germline ends. Germline V CDR1 and CDR2: SGDLS, YYNGEE. This CDR3 has 12 residues. The study profiled TCR beta VDJ and CDR3 using genomic DNA as template. TCRdb reprocessed the reads with MiXCR, giving one entry per CDR3 protein. The table shows 180,000 or so distinct CDR3 sequences, with roughly 50% occurring only once. The sequenced material came from sorted CD4+, CD8+, or CD8+CD57+ T cells (not recorded which) from PBMCs. V usage is TRBV9 and J usage is TRBJ1-2; possible D gene TRBD1, 5 bases. The sequence derives from a human donor with aplastic anemia. This CDR3 is CASKTENYGYTF. In DNA, the CDR3 is TGTGCCAGCAAGACAGAGAACTATGGCTACACCTTC.